This T cell receptor beta chain emerged from a study of T cell repertoires in cytomegalovirus infection. A single record per CDR3 protein comes from TCRdb applying MiXCR to the reads. There are about half a million distinct CDR3 sequences in the sample; roughly a third occur only once, and 15% to 20% lies in the top ten. A remark on this clonotype: As yet, its antigen is unknown.

After removal of 6 bases from V and 2 bases from J, the junction contained 4 bases not matched to a gene. The CDR3 has 16 amino acids. CDR1 and CDR2 (germline): MNHEY, SVGEGT. The material sequenced was cultured PBMCs, taken from culture after CMV antigen stimulation. The chain has TRBV6-2 or TRBV6-3 and TRBJ2-1; 13 nucleotides line up with TRBD2. This sequence was found in a human donor in good health (CMV status not recorded). Some clones in this sample may be carry-over from other donors' samples. The CDR3 DNA follows: TGTGCCAGCAGGAGACTAGCGGGAGGCACCTACAATGAGCAGTTCTTC. Translation: CASRRLAGGTYNEQFF.